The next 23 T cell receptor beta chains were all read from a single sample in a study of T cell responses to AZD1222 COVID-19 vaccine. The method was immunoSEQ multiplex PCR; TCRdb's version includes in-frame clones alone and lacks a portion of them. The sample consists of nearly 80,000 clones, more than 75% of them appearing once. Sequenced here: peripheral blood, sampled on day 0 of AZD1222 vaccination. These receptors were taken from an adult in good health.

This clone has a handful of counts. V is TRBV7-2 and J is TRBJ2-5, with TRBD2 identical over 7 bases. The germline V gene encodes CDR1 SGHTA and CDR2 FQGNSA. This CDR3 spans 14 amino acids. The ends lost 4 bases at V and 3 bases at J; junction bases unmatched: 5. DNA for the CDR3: TGTGCCAGCAGCTCAATGGGAGGGAAAGAGACCCAGTACTTC. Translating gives CASSSMGGKETQYF.

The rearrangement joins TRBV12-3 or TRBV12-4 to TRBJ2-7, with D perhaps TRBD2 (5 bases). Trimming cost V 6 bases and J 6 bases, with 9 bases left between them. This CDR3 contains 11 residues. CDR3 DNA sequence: TGTGCCAGCAGCCGCGGACTCGAGCAGTACTTC. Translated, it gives CASSRGLEQYF.

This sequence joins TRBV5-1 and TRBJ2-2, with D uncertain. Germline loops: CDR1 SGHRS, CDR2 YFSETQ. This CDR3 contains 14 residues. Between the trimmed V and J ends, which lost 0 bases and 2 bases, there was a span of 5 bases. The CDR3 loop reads CASSLGGNTGELFF. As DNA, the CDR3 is TGCGCCAGCAGCTTGGGTGGAAACACCGGGGAGCTGTTTTTT.

The CDR3 sequence is CASSLAKQGVATEAFF. CDR3 coding DNA: TGTGCCAGCAGCTTAGCAAAGCAGGGGGTGGCCACTGAAGCTTTCTTT. The genes are TRBV7-6 and TRBJ1-1; 7 bases are a match to TRBD1. The length of the CDR3 is 16 residues. With 0 bases clipped from V and 4 bases from J, the junction kept 8 bases outside the gene matches. CDR1 is SGHVS, CDR2 FNYEAQ, per germline. Filled out from reference TRBV7-6 and TRBJ1-1, the complete variable domain reads GAGVSQSPRYKVTKRGQDVALRCDPISGHVSLYWYRQALGQGPEFLTYFNYEAQQDKSGLPNDRFSAERPEGSISTLTIQRTEQRDSAMYRCASSLAKQGVATEAFFGQGTRLTVV.

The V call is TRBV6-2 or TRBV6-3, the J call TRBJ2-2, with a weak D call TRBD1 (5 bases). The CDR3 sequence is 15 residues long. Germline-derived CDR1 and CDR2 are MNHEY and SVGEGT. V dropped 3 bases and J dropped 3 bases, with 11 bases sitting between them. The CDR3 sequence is CASSYETVDTGELFF. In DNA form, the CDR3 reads TGTGCCAGCAGTTATGAGACAGTTGACACCGGGGAGCTGTTTTTT.

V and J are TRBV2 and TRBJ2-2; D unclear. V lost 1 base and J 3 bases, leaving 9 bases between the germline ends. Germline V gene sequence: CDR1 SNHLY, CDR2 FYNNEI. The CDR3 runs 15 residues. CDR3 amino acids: CASSEGWTDTGELFF. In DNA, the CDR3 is TGTGCCAGCAGTGAAGGTTGGACGGACACCGGGGAGCTGTTTTTT.

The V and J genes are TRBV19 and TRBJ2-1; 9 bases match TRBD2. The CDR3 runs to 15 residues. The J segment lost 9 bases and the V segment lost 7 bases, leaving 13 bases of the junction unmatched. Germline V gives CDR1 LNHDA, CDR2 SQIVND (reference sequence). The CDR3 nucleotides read TGTGCCAGTACCCCCGTACGGGCTAGCGGGACTGAGCAGTTCTTC. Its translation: CASTPVRASGTEQFF.

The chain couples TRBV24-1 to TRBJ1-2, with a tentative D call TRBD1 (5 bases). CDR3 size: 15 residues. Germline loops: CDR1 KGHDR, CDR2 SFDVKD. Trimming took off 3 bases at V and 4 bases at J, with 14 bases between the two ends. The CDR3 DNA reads TGTGCCACCAGTGATCCCAATCGGGGGGGCTATGGCTACACCTTC. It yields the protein CATSDPNRGGYGYTF.

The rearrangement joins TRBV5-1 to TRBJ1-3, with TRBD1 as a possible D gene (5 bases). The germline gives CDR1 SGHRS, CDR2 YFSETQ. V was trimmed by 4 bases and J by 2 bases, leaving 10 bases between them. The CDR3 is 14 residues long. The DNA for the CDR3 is TGCGCCAGCAGCCCGCAGGGAGCTGGAAACACCATATATTTT. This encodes CASSPQGAGNTIYF.

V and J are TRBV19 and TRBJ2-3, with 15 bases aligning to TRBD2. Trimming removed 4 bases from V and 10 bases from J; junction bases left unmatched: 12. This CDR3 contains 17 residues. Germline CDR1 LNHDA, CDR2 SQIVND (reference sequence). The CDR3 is CASSTQGLAGGPRSQYF. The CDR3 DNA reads TGTGCCAGTAGTACCCAAGGACTAGCGGGGGGGCCTCGGTCGCAGTATTTT.

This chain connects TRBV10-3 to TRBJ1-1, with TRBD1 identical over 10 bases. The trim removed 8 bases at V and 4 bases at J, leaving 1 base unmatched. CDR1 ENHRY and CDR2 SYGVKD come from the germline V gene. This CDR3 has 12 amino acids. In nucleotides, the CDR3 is TGTGCCATCGGACAGGGGGGCACTGAAGCTTTCTTT. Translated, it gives CAIGQGGTEAFF.

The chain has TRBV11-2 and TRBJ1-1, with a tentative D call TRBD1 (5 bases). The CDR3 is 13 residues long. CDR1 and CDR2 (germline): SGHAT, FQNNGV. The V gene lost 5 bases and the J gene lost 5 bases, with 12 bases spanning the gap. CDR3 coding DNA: TGTGCCAGCAGCCCAAGGGGAGGAACTGAAGCTTTCTTT. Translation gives CASSPRGGTEAFF.

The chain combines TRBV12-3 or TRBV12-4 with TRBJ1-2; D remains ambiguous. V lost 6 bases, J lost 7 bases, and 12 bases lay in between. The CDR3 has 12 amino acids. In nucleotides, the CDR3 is TGTGCCAGCAGCCAGGACTATGGTGGCTACACCTTC. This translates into CASSQDYGGYTF.

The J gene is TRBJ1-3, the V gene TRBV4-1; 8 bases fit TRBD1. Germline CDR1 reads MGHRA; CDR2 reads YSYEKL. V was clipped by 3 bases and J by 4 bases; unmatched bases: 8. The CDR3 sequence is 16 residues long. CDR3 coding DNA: TGCGCCAGCAGCCAGGCCCAGACAGGGGTCGGAAACACCATATATTTT. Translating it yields CASSQAQTGVGNTIYF.

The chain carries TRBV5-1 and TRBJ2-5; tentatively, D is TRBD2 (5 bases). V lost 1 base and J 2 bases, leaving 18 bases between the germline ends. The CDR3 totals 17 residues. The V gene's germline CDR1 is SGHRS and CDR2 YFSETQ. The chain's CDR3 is CASSLRPVGRTQETQYF. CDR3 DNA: TGCGCCAGCAGCTTGCGTCCCGTTGGGAGAACTCAAGAGACCCAGTACTTC.

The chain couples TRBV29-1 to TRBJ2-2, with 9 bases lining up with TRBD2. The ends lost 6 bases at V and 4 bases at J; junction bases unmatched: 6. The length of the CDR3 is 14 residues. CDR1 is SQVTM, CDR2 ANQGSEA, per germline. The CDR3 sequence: CSVSAGGITGELFF. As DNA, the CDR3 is TGCAGCGTGTCAGCGGGGGGCATCACCGGGGAGCTGTTTTTT.

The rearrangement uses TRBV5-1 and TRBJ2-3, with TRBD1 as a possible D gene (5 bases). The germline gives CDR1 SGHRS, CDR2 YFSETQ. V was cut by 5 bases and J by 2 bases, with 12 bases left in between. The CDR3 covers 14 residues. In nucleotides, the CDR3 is TGCGCCAGCAGTCCCAGGGAATACACAGATACGCAGTATTTT. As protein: CASSPREYTDTQYF.

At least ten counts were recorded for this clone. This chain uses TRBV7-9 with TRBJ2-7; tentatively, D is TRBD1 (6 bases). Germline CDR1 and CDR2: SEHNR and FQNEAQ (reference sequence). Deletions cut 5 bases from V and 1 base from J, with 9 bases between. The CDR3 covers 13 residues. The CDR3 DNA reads TGTGCCAGCAGCGTCGGACAGTCCTACGAGCAGTACTTC. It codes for CASSVGQSYEQYF.

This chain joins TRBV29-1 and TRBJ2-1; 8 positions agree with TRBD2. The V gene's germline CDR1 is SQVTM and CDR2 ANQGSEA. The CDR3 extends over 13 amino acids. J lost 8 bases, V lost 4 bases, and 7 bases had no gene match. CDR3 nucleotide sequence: TGCAGCGTTGCACGGGGGGGCCAGGATGAGCAGTTCTTC. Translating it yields CSVARGGQDEQFF.

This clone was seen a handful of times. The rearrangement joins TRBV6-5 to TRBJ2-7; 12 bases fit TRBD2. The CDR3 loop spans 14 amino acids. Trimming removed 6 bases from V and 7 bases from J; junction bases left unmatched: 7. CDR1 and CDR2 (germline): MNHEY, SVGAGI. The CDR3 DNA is TGTGCCAGCAGCCGACTAGCGGGAGTGGGTGAGCAGTACTTC. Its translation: CASSRLAGVGEQYF.

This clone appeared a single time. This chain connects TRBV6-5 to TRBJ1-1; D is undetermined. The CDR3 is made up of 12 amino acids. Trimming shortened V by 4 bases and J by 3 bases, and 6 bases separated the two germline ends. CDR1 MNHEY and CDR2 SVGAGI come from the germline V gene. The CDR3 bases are TGTGCCAGCAGTTTCTCCGACACTGAAGCTTTCTTT. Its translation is CASSFSDTEAFF.

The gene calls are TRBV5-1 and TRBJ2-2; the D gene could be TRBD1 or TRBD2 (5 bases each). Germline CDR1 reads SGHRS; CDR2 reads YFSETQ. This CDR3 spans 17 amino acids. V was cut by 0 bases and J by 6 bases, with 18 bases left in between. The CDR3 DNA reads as TGCGCCAGCAGCTTGGCCGGGACCGCTAGGGGTCCCGGGGAGCTGTTTTTT. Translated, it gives CASSLAGTARGPGELFF.

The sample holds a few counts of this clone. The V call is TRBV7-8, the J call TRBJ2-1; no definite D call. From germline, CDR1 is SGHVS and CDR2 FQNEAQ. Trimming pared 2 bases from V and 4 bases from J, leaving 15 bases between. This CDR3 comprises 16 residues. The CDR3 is CASSLPPRLGYNEQFF. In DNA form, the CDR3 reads TGTGCCAGCAGCTTACCCCCTCGGTTGGGATACAATGAGCAGTTCTTC.